This T cell receptor (beta chain) was obtained from a study of cytomegalovirus exposure and HLA in healthy donors. The V and J ends lost 7 bases and 0 bases respectively, with 10 bases between them. The CDR3 is 13 amino acids. Germline V CDR1 and CDR2: SNHLY, FYNNEI. Sampled while nominally healthy, donors likely had unrecorded immune exposures. Primers for the PCR totalled 60 Vbeta and 13 Jbeta. Profiling relied on immunoSEQ multiplex PCR, and the TCRdb table lists in-frame clones only, not all of them. Seen here are over 100,000 clones, roughly 78% observed once, and the top ten hold 5% to 5.5%. Findings and caveats of the study: Some segments of the V type, notably TRBV6-2 and TRBV6-3, were excluded as indistinguishable.

This clone has a handful of counts. The antigen is unknown. The TCR originated in a man aged 25-40 years in good health and CMV-seronegative. This rearrangement joins TRBV2 to TRBJ2-7; tentative D call: TRBD1 (6 bases). Sequencing used PBMCs. CDR3: CASTPGDSYEQYF. CDR3 bases: TGTGCCAGCACCCCAGGGGACTCCTACGAGCAGTACTTC. Complete variable domain (other parts from reference TRBV2 and TRBJ2-7): EPEVTQTPSHQVTQMGQEVILRCVPISNHLYFYWYRQILGQKVEFLVSFYNNEISEKSEIFDDQFSVERPDGSNFTLKIRSTKLEDSAMYFCASTPGDSYEQYFGPGTRLTVT.